A selection of T cell receptor beta chains follows, all from one sample in a study of cytomegalovirus exposure and HLA in healthy donors. Here immunoSEQ multiplex PCR was the method, and the copy in TCRdb shows in-frame clones only, minus some. Of tens of thousands of clones in the sample, more than 80% are singletons; the top ten hold roughly 1.2%. The sequenced sample was PBMCs. Every receptor here comes from a woman between 18 and 29 years old in good health and CMV-seronegative. The CDR3 runs from the conserved cysteine through the conserved F or W. D genes are given only for firm matches. Only some rows state a clone size, as once, few, many or a class for expanded clones.

D,V,J,size,CDR3,DNA
-,TRBV2,TRBJ2-1,-,CASKYAGKVLLNEQFF,TGTGCCAGCAAATACGCGGGCAAGGTCCTACTCAATGAGCAGTTCTTC
TRBD1,TRBV4-1,TRBJ2-5,once,CASSQAGGAQTQYF,TGCGCCAGCAGCCAAGCAGGGGGCGCCCAGACCCAGTACTTC
TRBD1,TRBV4-2,TRBJ1-3,few,CASSQNSGQFSGNTIYF,TGTGCCAGCAGCCAAAATTCGGGACAGTTCTCTGGAAACACCATATATTTT
-,TRBV18,TRBJ1-1,-,CASSPSQGYTEAFF,TGTGCCAGCTCACCATCCCAGGGTTACACTGAAGCTTTCTTT
TRBD2,TRBV2,TRBJ2-5,few,CASSEWVGGRETQYF,TGTGCCAGCAGTGAGTGGGTGGGAGGGAGAGAGACCCAGTACTTC
-,TRBV7-2,TRBJ2-7,-,CASSLAAGAQSYEQYF,TGTGCCAGCAGCTTAGCGGCGGGGGCTCAATCCTACGAGCAGTACTTC
-,TRBV29-1,TRBJ2-7,-,CSVGGQGIDSYEQYF,TGCAGCGTTGGGGGGCAGGGGATTGATTCCTACGAGCAGTACTTC
TRBD2,TRBV7-9,TRBJ2-7,-,CASSLSSSGGAYEQYF,TGTGCCAGCAGCTTATCTTCTTCCGGGGGGGCCTACGAGCAGTACTTC
TRBD1,TRBV19,TRBJ1-5,once,CASSNLRYRDRHQPQHF,TGTGCCAGTAGTAATCTCAGGTACCGGGACAGGCATCAGCCCCAGCATTTT
-,TRBV6-1,TRBJ1-5,few,CASSDQGPNQPQHF,TGTGCCAGCAGTGATCAGGGCCCCAATCAGCCCCAGCATTTT
TRBD2,TRBV27,TRBJ2-7,-,CASSLTSGTYFYEQYF,TGTGCCAGCAGTTTGACTAGCGGAACCTACTTCTACGAGCAGTACTTC
-,TRBV6-1,TRBJ2-5,-,CASSESFGAGALETQYF,TGTGCCAGCAGTGAGTCGTTTGGGGCGGGGGCCCTGGAGACCCAGTACTTC
-,TRBV9,TRBJ2-7,-,CASSVALGSPYEQYF,TGTGCCAGCAGCGTAGCCCTCGGGTCTCCCTACGAGCAGTACTTC
TRBD2,TRBV30,TRBJ2-5,-,CAYSGLAKETQYF,TGTGCCTACTCGGGACTAGCGAAAGAGACCCAGTACTTC
-,TRBV19,TRBJ1-1,-,CASRQFATEAFF,TGTGCCAGTAGGCAGTTCGCAACTGAAGCTTTCTTT
-,TRBV15,TRBJ2-5,-,CATSRRGALETQYF,TGTGCCACCAGCAGACGGGGGGCGTTAGAGACCCAGTACTTC
TRBD1,TRBV5-4,TRBJ2-2,-,CASSDGQGVDTGELFF,TGTGCCAGCAGCGACGGACAGGGGGTCGACACCGGGGAGCTGTTTTTT